Listed below are T cell receptor beta chains from one sample, sequenced in a study of CD8 T cells in ankylosing spondylitis. TCRdb independently ran MiXCR on the 5' RACE reads; one entry per CDR3 protein. The sample contains 230,000 or so distinct CDR3 sequences, 24% of which appear only once. The sample comprised blood, either unsorted or a sorted T cell fraction (not recorded which). These receptors all stem from a male donor with ankylosing spondylitis or in good health (not recorded which). CDR3s leave out the opening cysteine and the closing phenylalanine or tryptophan. Each record gives: clone size, J gene, V gene, CDR3 protein. Only part of the rows carry a size: once, few, many, or a class if the clone is expanded.

.	TRBJ2-5	TRBV10-3	AITPGQQETQY
.	TRBJ2-1	TRBV9	ASSETSGGLDEQF
few	TRBJ1-1	TRBV12-3/TRBV12-4	ASSLLQGREAF
once	TRBJ2-3	TRBV10-3	AISGGAADTQY
.	TRBJ2-7	TRBV27	ASSSYGQGGYEQY
few	TRBJ2-5	TRBV6-1	ASRDYGQGEETQY
.	TRBJ2-7	TRBV20-1	SASVVGEGFGEQY
many	TRBJ2-5	TRBV5-1	ASSLGPGRETQY
.	TRBJ1-6	TRBV30	AWRRDTTYNSPLH
.	TRBJ2-3	TRBV25-1	ASSGTRLTDTQY
.	TRBJ1-2	TRBV11-1	ASSQHGTNYGYT
few	TRBJ2-3	TRBV3-1	ASSPPAPSTDTQY
few	TRBJ2-1	TRBV12-3/TRBV12-4	ASSSISNEQF
many	TRBJ2-3	TRBV7-8	ASTGTGADTQY
few	TRBJ2-7	TRBV12-3/TRBV12-4	ASRPGTSYEQY
.	TRBJ1-2	TRBV20-1	SASSVNYGYT
few	TRBJ2-7	TRBV7-9	ASSSYPGQFSYEQY
.	TRBJ2-7	TRBV12-3/TRBV12-4	ASSPWGRPSNEQY
.	TRBJ2-7	TRBV5-1	ASSLDGGGPYEQY
few	TRBJ1-6	TRBV18	ASSPSNNSPLH
many	TRBJ2-1	TRBV20-1	SASSQFDGGNNEQF
few	TRBJ2-2	TRBV20-1	SAYTIWGVGELF
few	TRBJ2-7	TRBV12-3/TRBV12-4	ASRGGGQVTYEQY
.	TRBJ2-1	TRBV20-1	SASGIAGYEQF
many	TRBJ1-1	TRBV20-1	SATVDSMNTEAF
many	TRBJ1-1	TRBV20-1	SAEGRGETEAF
.	TRBJ2-7	TRBV12-3/TRBV12-4	ASSSLGAGSEQY
.	TRBJ2-1	TRBV20-1	SAGGWQGNEQF
few	TRBJ2-6	TRBV7-9	ASSQQSGSGANVLT
many	TRBJ1-3	TRBV6-6	ATWTASGNTIY
many	TRBJ2-7	TRBV5-1	ASSPELQGVTYEQY
many	TRBJ2-2	TRBV12-3/TRBV12-4	ASRDNTGELF
few	TRBJ2-5	TRBV20-1	SARYLAGVGETQY
few	TRBJ2-3	TRBV20-1	SARPSGGATDTQY
.	TRBJ2-5	TRBV29-1	SVVGELETQY
many	TRBJ2-3	TRBV29-1	SVSGATDTQY
few	TRBJ1-1	TRBV6-1	ASSRDSYTEAF
few	TRBJ1-5	TRBV12-3/TRBV12-4	ASSLVLGYQPQH
.	TRBJ2-2	TRBV12-3/TRBV12-4	ASRTTSAHTGELF
few	TRBJ2-5	TRBV20-1	SARDVAGETQY
.	TRBJ2-3	TRBV20-1	SALPRGDTQY
.	TRBJ2-4	TRBV6-6	ASTTGAGNIQY
few	TRBJ2-3	TRBV20-1	SATLGGRADTQY
.	TRBJ2-3	TRBV4-1	ASSSPTGRVTDTQY
.	TRBJ2-3	TRBV12-3/TRBV12-4	ASSGAGTDTQY
many	TRBJ2-3	TRBV12-3/TRBV12-4	ASSLSSGDTQY
few	TRBJ1-1	TRBV19	ATRGNGNTEAF
few	TRBJ2-3	TRBV10-1	ASSESKFGAPKY
.	TRBJ2-5	TRBV10-3	AISDSGAKETQY
many	TRBJ1-3	TRBV5-1	ASSLEGSGNTIY
many	TRBJ2-3	TRBV7-2	ASGGAWDTQY